Below, 13 T cell receptor beta chains from the same sample are listed, as sequenced in a study of cytotoxic CD8 clonotypes in ibrutinib-treated CLL. Sequencing used immunoSEQ multiplex PCR; TCRdb keeps in-frame clones, though not all of them. The data contain about 20,000 clones, roughly four fifths of them singletons. The sample was PBMCs, taken before ibrutinib treatment. The receptors originated from a human donor with chronic lymphocytic leukemia.

This chain links TRBV5-8 with TRBJ2-2, with 10 bases aligning to TRBD2. Unmatched junction bases numbered 12, after V lost 3 bases and J lost 7 bases. Germline loops: CDR1 SGHTS, CDR2 YDEGEE. The CDR3 totals 17 residues. The chain's CDR3 is CASSSSLLAGPGGELFF. Written as DNA, the CDR3 is TGTGCCAGCAGCTCGAGTCTACTAGCGGGACCGGGCGGGGAGCTGTTTTTT.

The CDR3 DNA follows: TGTGCCAGCAGTCCTTATAGCTCCTACAATGAGCAGTTCTTC. Its protein is CASSPYSSYNEQFF. The chain has TRBV27 and TRBJ2-1; no definite D call. Trimming removed 5 bases from V and 0 bases from J, with 8 bases in between. Per germline, CDR1 MNHEY and CDR2 SMNVEV (reference sequence). This CDR3 is 14 amino acids long.

The J gene is TRBJ1-5, the V gene TRBV28; D unclear. V lost 5 bases, J lost 2 bases, and 7 bases lay in between. This CDR3 spans 13 amino acids. CDR1 and CDR2 from the germline V gene are MDHEN and SYDVKM. The CDR3 loop reads CASSPDRNQPQHF. The CDR3 DNA is TGTGCCAGCAGTCCCGATCGCAATCAGCCCCAGCATTTT.

This chain links TRBV28 with TRBJ2-3; D gene uncertain. CDR3 length equals 13 residues. V was clipped by 5 bases and J by 6 bases, with 12 bases between them. Germline V gene sequence: CDR1 MDHEN, CDR2 SYDVKM. CDR3 sequence: CASSRPLLDTQYF. CDR3 sequence (DNA): TGTGCCAGCAGTAGGCCTCTCTTGGATACGCAGTATTTT.

The J gene is TRBJ1-4, the V gene TRBV6-1; TRBD1 is a possible D gene (5 bases). The CDR3 has 14 residues. The V end was cut by 5 bases, the J end by 4 bases, with 11 bases between. In germline, CDR1 is MNHNS, CDR2 SASEGT. This CDR3 is CASSSTEDNEKLFF. Written as DNA, the CDR3 is TGTGCCAGCAGTTCGACAGAAGATAATGAAAAACTGTTTTTT.

J is TRBJ2-7 and V is TRBV30, with TRBD2 matching over 12 bases. The CDR3 loop spans 18 amino acids. After removal of 4 bases from V and 3 bases from J, the junction contained 16 bases not matched to a gene. Germline V gives CDR1 GTSNPN, CDR2 SVGIG (reference sequence). CDR3 loop: CAWKGSGGTSGSHYEQYF. CDR3 bases: TGTGCCTGGAAGGGATCGGGTGGGACTAGCGGGTCCCACTACGAGCAGTACTTC.

The genes are TRBV11-2 and TRBJ1-2, with D tentatively TRBD1 (6 bases). This CDR3 is built from 15 residues. Trimming left V 0 bases short and J 7 bases short, with 15 bases between. The V gene's germline CDR1 is SGHAT and CDR2 FQNNGV. CDR3 bases: TGTGCCAGCAGCTTAGATTCGGGGGGCGCAGGTGGCTACACCTTC. Residues: CASSLDSGGAGGYTF.

This clone was detected only once. The V and J genes are TRBV18 and TRBJ1-2; 9 nucleotides align to TRBD1. The CDR3 runs to 16 residues. Trimming at V came to 5 bases and at J to 2 bases, leaving 9 bases not matched to a gene. Germline values: CDR1 KGHSH, CDR2 LQKENI. This chain's CDR3 is CASSSRQGGKNYGYTF. In nucleotides, the CDR3 is TGTGCCAGCTCATCCCGACAGGGGGGCAAAAACTATGGCTACACCTTC.

This clone was seen a few times. The CDR3: CASSLGGDLPYEQYF. The CDR3 coding sequence is TGTGCCAGCAGCCTCGGTGGGGACCTCCCCTACGAGCAGTACTTC. The chain recombines TRBV9 with TRBJ2-7, with D perhaps given as TRBD1 or TRBD2 (5 bases each). The CDR3 spans 15 residues. Per the germline V gene, CDR1 is SGDLS and CDR2 is YYNGEE. V dropped 4 bases and J dropped 2 bases, with 16 bases sitting between them.

The chain links TRBV19 to TRBJ1-6; 9 bases are shared with TRBD1. The CDR3 loop spans 16 amino acids. Germline values: CDR1 LNHDA, CDR2 SQIVND (reference sequence). V dropped 4 bases and J dropped 7; count of bases not matched to a gene: 8. The CDR3 DNA follows: TGTGCCAGTAGTAATCTCCGGGGGACAGGGAATTCACCCCTCCACTTT. Amino acid sequence: CASSNLRGTGNSPLHF.

The J gene is TRBJ1-1, the V gene TRBV7-8; 8 bases are shared with TRBD1. V shed 5 bases and J 0 bases; nucleotides not matched to a gene: 5. The germline gives CDR1 SGHVS, CDR2 FQNEAQ. The CDR3 contains 15 residues. The CDR3 sequence: CASSPNRGVNTEAFF. Here the CDR3 DNA reads TGTGCCAGCAGCCCTAACAGGGGGGTGAACACTGAAGCTTTCTTT.

J is TRBJ1-5 and V is TRBV7-6; TRBD1 matches at 7 bases. With V trimmed by 3 bases and J by 5 bases, 4 bases remained unmatched. Germline V gives CDR1 SGHVS, CDR2 FNYEAQ. The CDR3 contains 14 residues. The CDR3 protein is CASSLGGQHQPQHF. Here the CDR3 DNA reads TGTGCCAGCAGCTTGGGGGGACAGCATCAGCCCCAGCATTTT.

The chain uses TRBV30 and TRBJ1-2, with 9 bases lining up with TRBD1. The CDR3 consists of 14 residues. The germline CDR1 and CDR2 sequences are GTSNPN and SVGIG (reference sequence). V lost 3 bases to trimming and J lost 6 bases; unmatched junction nucleotides: 8. The CDR3 sequence: CAWRQGALKNGYTF. The CDR3 DNA follows: TGTGCCTGGAGACAGGGGGCGCTGAAAAATGGCTACACCTTC.